This is a list of T cell receptor beta chains from one sample in a study of identical twins. In TCRdb, the 5' RACE reads were re-called with MiXCR into one record per CDR3 protein. This table holds 150,000 or so distinct CDR3 sequences, roughly 3.5% found once. Sequenced input: memory T cells sorted from blood. Receptor source: a man younger than 30 in good health. Both conserved end residues are part of each CDR3. D genes are given only for firm matches.

CDR3aa: CASSLQGAQETQYF; j_gene: TRBJ2-5; v_gene: TRBV5-1; d_gene: TRBD1
CDR3aa: CSARGSSGSYEQYF; j_gene: TRBJ2-7; v_gene: TRBV20-1; d_gene: TRBD2
CDR3aa: CASSLERAGGPGDTQYF; j_gene: TRBJ2-3; v_gene: TRBV5-1; d_gene: TRBD2
CDR3aa: CAISDQGNTEAFF; j_gene: TRBJ1-1; v_gene: TRBV10-3; d_gene: .
CDR3aa: CASTRQGVNLNTGELFF; j_gene: TRBJ2-2; v_gene: TRBV19; d_gene: TRBD1
CDR3aa: CASSQDRGTNEKLFF; j_gene: TRBJ1-4; v_gene: TRBV6-1; d_gene: TRBD1
CDR3aa: CASKETSGSNEQFF; j_gene: TRBJ2-1; v_gene: TRBV5-1; d_gene: TRBD2
CDR3aa: CASSRTDGIDTQYF; j_gene: TRBJ2-3; v_gene: TRBV3-1; d_gene: .
CDR3aa: CASSTPGQGVWNEKLFF; j_gene: TRBJ1-4; v_gene: TRBV7-8; d_gene: TRBD1
CDR3aa: CSALTSGRANLNEQFF; j_gene: TRBJ2-1; v_gene: TRBV29-1; d_gene: TRBD2
CDR3aa: CASSLVGSGNEQFF; j_gene: TRBJ2-1; v_gene: TRBV5-6; d_gene: .
CDR3aa: CASSLYRLNEKLFF; j_gene: TRBJ1-4; v_gene: TRBV5-6; d_gene: .
CDR3aa: CASSFRNNNSPLHF; j_gene: TRBJ1-6; v_gene: TRBV12-3/TRBV12-4; d_gene: .